A single sample is the source of the 15 T cell receptor beta chains below, sequenced in a study of blood T cell repertoires in COVID-19. Clones were read by immunoSEQ multiplex PCR, and TCRdb kept only the in-frame ones, dropping some. The table records around 300,000 clones, just under 90% of them present only once. Input material: PBMCs or T cells enriched from blood (not recorded which). The source of these receptors is a woman in her sixties or seventies who had recovered from COVID-19.

The J gene is TRBJ1-5, the V gene TRBV19, with D possibly TRBD1 on 5 matching bases. With 5 bases removed from V and 4 bases from J, the gap between germline ends came to 15 bases. Germline CDR1 LNHDA, CDR2 SQIVND (reference sequence). The CDR3 covers 15 residues. CDR3 bases: TGTGCCAGTAGTTCTAGACAGCAAAGGAATCAGCCCCAGCATTTT. As protein: CASSSRQQRNQPQHF.

A few counts support this clone. The J gene is TRBJ2-5, the V gene TRBV5-6; D gene ambiguous. Germline V gives CDR1 SGHDT, CDR2 YYEEEE. V lost 3 bases to trimming and J lost 3 bases, with 6 bases between them. The CDR3 loop spans 12 amino acids. The DNA of the CDR3 is TGTGCCAGCAGCTCACTTAAAGAGACCCAGTACTTC. As protein: CASSSLKETQYF.

The chain uses TRBV2 and TRBJ1-1; 10 nucleotides align to TRBD1. The CDR3 spans 14 residues. V was pared by 6 bases and J by 6 bases, with 7 bases of the junction left unmatched. Germline V CDR1 and CDR2: SNHLY, FYNNEI. CDR3 DNA sequence: TGTGCCAGCAGACAAGGGGGACAGGGGTCTGAAGCTTTCTTT. Amino acid sequence: CASRQGGQGSEAFF.

The chain is built from TRBV7-2 and TRBJ1-1, with D unresolved. The CDR3 loop spans 15 amino acids. Germline CDR1 reads SGHTA; CDR2 reads FQGNSA. Trimming took off 3 bases at V and 0 bases at J, with 11 bases between the two ends. CDR3 loop: CASSFVTALNTEAFF. The CDR3 region has the DNA TGTGCCAGCAGCTTCGTAACAGCCTTGAACACTGAAGCTTTCTTT. Looking up the rest from reference TRBV7-2 and TRBJ1-1 gives the full variable domain: GAGVSQSPSNKVTEKGKDVELRCDPISGHTALYWYRQSLGQGLEFLIYFQGNSAPDKSGLPSDRFSAERTGGSVSTLTIQRTQQEDSAVYLCASSFVTALNTEAFFGQGTRLTVV.

The chain combines TRBV28 with TRBJ2-6; TRBD1 agrees at 8 bases. The CDR3 is 16 amino acids. Trimming cost V 7 bases and J 3 bases; bases outside gene matches: 8. CDR1 MDHEN and CDR2 SYDVKM come from the germline V gene. The CDR3 DNA is TGTGCCAGCAACTCAGGGGGCGGATATGGGGCCAACGTCCTGACTTTC. Protein sequence: CASNSGGGYGANVLTF. Using reference TRBV28 and TRBJ2-6 for the parts outside the CDR3, the full variable domain is DVKVTQSSRYLVKRTGEKVFLECVQDMDHENMFWYRQDPGLGLRLIYFSYDVKMKEKGDIPEGYSVSREKKERFSLILESASTNQTSMYLCASNSGGGYGANVLTFGAGSRLTVL.

The V and J genes are TRBV6-5 and TRBJ1-2, with 7 bases that match TRBD1. Losses at the gene ends were 8 bases for V and 2 bases for J; bases not matched to a gene: 11. The CDR3 covers 15 residues. From germline, CDR1 is MNHEY and CDR2 SVGAGI. CDR3 bases: TGTGCCAGCGGCCCCTCGACAGGGTTGAACTATGGCTACACCTTC. Amino acids: CASGPSTGLNYGYTF.

V gene TRBV19 combines with J gene TRBJ2-7, with TRBD2 matching 8 bases. The J segment lost 1 base and the V segment lost 1 base, leaving 9 bases of the junction unmatched. The CDR3 covers 17 residues. Germline V gives CDR1 LNHDA, CDR2 SQIVND (reference sequence). The CDR3 nucleotides read TGTGCCAGTAGTATAGGCCCGCGGGGACTAGGGTCCTACGAGCAGTACTTC. Protein product: CASSIGPRGLGSYEQYF.

The chain uses TRBV15 and TRBJ1-5; no clear D. CDR3 length: 15 residues. In germline, CDR1 is LNHNV, CDR2 YYDKDF (reference sequence). Trimming cost V 2 bases and J 0 bases, with 8 bases left between them. Here the CDR3 reads CATSRWASSNQPQHF. For the CDR3, the DNA is TGTGCCACCAGCAGATGGGCCAGTAGCAATCAGCCCCAGCATTTT.

The chain recombines TRBV28 with TRBJ1-5; a weak D match, TRBD1 (6 bases). The CDR3 has 13 residues. V was cut by 8 bases and J by 2 bases, with 10 bases left in between. In germline, CDR1 is MDHEN, CDR2 SYDVKM. The CDR3 DNA follows: TGTGCCAGCTCTGGGACACGCAATCAGCCCCAGCATTTT. Amino acids: CASSGTRNQPQHF. The full variable domain, completed using reference TRBV28 and TRBJ1-5, is DVKVTQSSRYLVKRTGEKVFLECVQDMDHENMFWYRQDPGLGLRLIYFSYDVKMKEKGDIPEGYSVSREKKERFSLILESASTNQTSMYLCASSGTRNQPQHFGDGTRLSIL.

The gene calls are TRBV27 and TRBJ2-3, with 7 nucleotides matching TRBD2. Losses at the gene ends were 5 bases for V and 1 base for J; bases not matched to a gene: 12. In germline, CDR1 is MNHEY, CDR2 SMNVEV (reference sequence). The CDR3 is made up of 17 amino acids. The CDR3 is CASSVAGHYPRTDTQYF. CDR3 DNA: TGTGCCAGCAGTGTAGCGGGTCACTACCCCCGCACAGATACGCAGTATTTT.

CDR3 amino acids: CASSPPGLNYGYTF. The CDR3 coding sequence is TGTGCCAGCTCACCACCAGGACTCAACTATGGCTACACCTTC. The chain joins TRBV18 to TRBJ1-2; no definite D call. Per the germline V gene, CDR1 is KGHSH and CDR2 is LQKENI. The CDR3 extends over 14 amino acids. Trimming removed 0 bases at V and 2 bases at J, with 7 bases between. The full variable domain, its missing parts supplied by reference TRBV18 and TRBJ1-2, is NAGVMQNPRHLVRRRGQEARLRCSPMKGHSHVYWYRQLPEEGLKFMVYLQKENIIDESGMPKERFSAEFPKEGPSILRIQQVVRGDSAAYFCASSPPGLNYGYTFGSGTRLTVV.

This sequence joins TRBV11-2 and TRBJ2-1; 8 bases align to TRBD1. This CDR3 spans 15 amino acids. The J segment lost 3 bases and the V segment lost 5 bases, leaving 6 bases of the junction unmatched. Germline values: CDR1 SGHAT, CDR2 FQNNGV. This CDR3 is CASSPRTGNYNEQFF. The CDR3 nucleotides read TGTGCCAGCAGCCCTCGGACAGGGAACTACAATGAGCAGTTCTTC.

V and J are TRBV5-1 and TRBJ2-3, with D maybe TRBD2 (6 bases). Germline V gene sequence: CDR1 SGHRS, CDR2 YFSETQ. V dropped 6 bases and J dropped 0 bases, with 11 bases sitting between them. The CDR3 consists of 14 residues. CDR3 loop: CASMGGVSTDTQYF. The CDR3 coding sequence is TGCGCCAGCATGGGGGGAGTAAGCACAGATACGCAGTATTTT.

The rearrangement links TRBV4-1 to TRBJ2-3; 8 bases are a match to TRBD2. The CDR3 length is 15 residues. In germline, CDR1 is MGHRA, CDR2 YSYEKL. V dropped 3 bases and J dropped 2; count of bases not matched to a gene: 4. CDR3 sequence (DNA): TGCGCCAGCAGCCACTTTAGCGGGACCACAGATACGCAGTATTTT. This gives the protein CASSHFSGTTDTQYF.

V usage is TRBV18 and J usage is TRBJ1-2; 7 bases match TRBD1. The CDR3 runs to 14 residues. The germline V gene encodes CDR1 KGHSH and CDR2 LQKENI. Trimming took 3 bases from V and 5 from J; bases not matched to a gene: 6. Here the CDR3 reads CASSPFEGAYGYTF. CDR3 nucleotide sequence: TGTGCCAGCTCACCGTTCGAGGGGGCGTATGGCTACACCTTC.